A single TCR beta chain is shown here with its context. What it binds is not known. This specimen belongs to a study of a mutant IDH1 vaccine in newly diagnosed glioma. Overall study context: Initiation of the vaccine course occurred 4-6 weeks after radiotherapy alone, or alongside temozolomide cycles. Previous care, which was radiotherapy, temozolomide, or both, most often involved both.

Indicated time point: week 47, end of study. A 20-mer mutant IDH1 peptide at 300 ug was injected subcutaneously with topical imiquimod. Eight vaccinations went to patients in weeks 1, 3, 5, 7, 11, 15, 19, 23. Germline CDR1 MGHDK, CDR2 SYGVNS. V lost 10 bases to trimming and J lost 1 base, with 10 bases between them. The CDR3 runs 13 residues. TCRdb's copy holds only in-frame clones and misses some; the assay was immunoSEQ multiplex PCR. The repertoire holds fewer than 55,000 clones, around three fifths seen once, with about 4.8% in the top ten. The chain links TRBV25-1 to TRBJ2-2; D is undetermined. The material sequenced was peripheral blood mononuclear cells (PBMCs), taken from a glioma patient whose treatment included an IDH1 peptide vaccine. The source is a man in his forties with glioma. Some clones in this sample may be carry-over from other donors' samples. CDR3 DNA sequence: TGTGCCACCTCACTCGAGAACACCGGGGAGCTGTTTTTT. It specifies CATSLENTGELFF.